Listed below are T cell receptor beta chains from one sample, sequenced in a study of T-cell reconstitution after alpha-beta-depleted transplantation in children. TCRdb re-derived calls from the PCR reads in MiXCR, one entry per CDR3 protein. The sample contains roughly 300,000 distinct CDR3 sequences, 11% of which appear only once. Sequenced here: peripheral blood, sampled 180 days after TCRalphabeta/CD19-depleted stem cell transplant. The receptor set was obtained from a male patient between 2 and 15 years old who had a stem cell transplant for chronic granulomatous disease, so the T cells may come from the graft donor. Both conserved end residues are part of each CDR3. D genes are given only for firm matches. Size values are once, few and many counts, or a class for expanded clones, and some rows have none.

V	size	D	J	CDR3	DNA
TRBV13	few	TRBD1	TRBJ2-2	CASISGTENTGELFF	TGTGCCAGCATCTCAGGGACAGAGAACACCGGGGAGCTGTTTTTT
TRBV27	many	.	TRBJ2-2	CASSWGINTGELFF	TGTGCCAGCAGTTGGGGAATAAACACCGGGGAGCTGTTTTTT
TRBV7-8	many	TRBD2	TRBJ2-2	CASTPRGGGRAPHGELFF	TGTGCCAGCACCCCACGAGGAGGCGGGAGGGCCCCTCACGGGGAGCTGTTTTTT
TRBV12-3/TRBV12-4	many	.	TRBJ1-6	CASTSLERAYNSPLHF	TGTGCCAGCACTTCCCTCGAAAGGGCATATAATTCACCCCTCCACTTT
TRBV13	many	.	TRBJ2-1	CASSIIGEQFF	TGTGCCAGCAGCATAATAGGTGAGCAGTTCTTC
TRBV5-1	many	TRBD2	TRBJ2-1	CASSGLAGGNEQFF	TGCGCCAGCTCAGGACTAGCGGGGGGCAATGAGCAGTTCTTC
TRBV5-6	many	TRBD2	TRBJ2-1	CASSPGLAGIEQFF	TGTGCCAGCAGCCCGGGACTAGCGGGAATCGAGCAGTTCTTC
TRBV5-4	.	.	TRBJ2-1	CASRGVGSSSYNEQFF	TGTGCCAGCAGGGGAGTGGGGTCGAGCTCCTACAATGAGCAGTTCTTC
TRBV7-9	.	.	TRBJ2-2	CASSPTTGLRGELFF	TGTGCCAGCAGCCCTACAACAGGGTTGCGCGGGGAGCTGTTTTTT
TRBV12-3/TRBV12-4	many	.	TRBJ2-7	CASGGGGGAGTRGYEQYF	TGTGCCAGCGGGGGAGGAGGGGGGGCCGGGACCCGGGGGTACGAGCAGTACTTC
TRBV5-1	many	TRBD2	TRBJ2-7	CASSFGTSGSYEQYF	TGCGCCAGCAGCTTCGGGACTAGCGGATCCTACGAGCAGTACTTC
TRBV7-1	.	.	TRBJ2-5	CAISNRVLGGSTRETQYF	TGTGCCATCAGCAACAGGGTTCTCGGAGGGTCCACAAGGGAGACCCAGTACTTC
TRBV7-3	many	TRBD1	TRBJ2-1	CASSPAGTGGWNEQFF	TGTGCCAGCAGCCCCGCCGGGACAGGGGGGTGGAATGAGCAGTTCTTC
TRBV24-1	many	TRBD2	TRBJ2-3	CATSDFSGGTDTQYF	TGTGCCACCAGTGATTTTAGCGGGGGAACAGATACGCAGTATTTT
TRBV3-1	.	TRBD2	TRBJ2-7	CACCLSGTSRVVHEQYF	TGTGCCTGCTGCCTATCCGGGACTAGTCGGGTCGTTCACGAGCAGTACTTC
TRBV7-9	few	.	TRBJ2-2	CASSSVRTGELFF	TGTGCCAGCAGCTCGGTACGGACCGGGGAGCTGTTTTTT
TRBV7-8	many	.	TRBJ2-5	CASSLVGAVQETQYF	TGTGCCAGCAGCTTAGTGGGGGCAGTCCAAGAGACCCAGTACTTC
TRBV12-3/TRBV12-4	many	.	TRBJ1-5	CASSQDSQPQHF	TGTGCCAGCAGCCAAGACAGTCAGCCCCAGCATTTT
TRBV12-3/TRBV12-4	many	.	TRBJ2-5	CASSLRIYQETQYF	TGTGCCAGCAGTTTGAGGATCTATCAAGAGACCCAGTACTTC
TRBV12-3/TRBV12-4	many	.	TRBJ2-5	CASSRVGTQYF	TGTGCCAGCAGCCGTGTCGGGACCCAGTACTTC
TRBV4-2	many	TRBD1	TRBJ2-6	CASSPGTGNTGANVLTF	TGTGCCAGCAGTCCCGGGACAGGGAATACTGGGGCCAACGTCCTGACTTTC
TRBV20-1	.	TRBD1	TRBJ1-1	CCARERTGWLRETEAFF	TGCTGTGCTAGAGAGCGGACAGGGTGGCTCCGAGAGACTGAAGCTTTCTTT
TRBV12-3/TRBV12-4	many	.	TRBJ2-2	CASSFYGELFF	TGTGCCAGCAGTTTCTACGGGGAGCTGTTTTTT
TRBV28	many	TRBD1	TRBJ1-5	CASRLGQGYQPQHF	TGTGCCAGCAGGCTGGGACAGGGGTATCAGCCCCAGCATTTT
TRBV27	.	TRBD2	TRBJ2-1	CASSLDGGRLKQFF	TGTGCCAGCAGTTTAGATGGCGGGAGGTTAAAGCAGTTCTTC
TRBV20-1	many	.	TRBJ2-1	CSARVGAGSSYNEQFF	TGCAGTGCTAGAGTAGGGGCGGGTAGCTCCTACAATGAGCAGTTCTTC
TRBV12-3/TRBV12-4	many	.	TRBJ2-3	CASSLSRTPSDTQYF	TGTGCCAGCAGTTTAAGTCGGACGCCTTCGGATACGCAGTATTTT
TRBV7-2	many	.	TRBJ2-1	CASSLNGYTYNEQFF	TGTGCCAGCAGCTTAAACGGGTATACCTACAATGAGCAGTTCTTC
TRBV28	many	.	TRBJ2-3	CASSFATDTQYF	TGTGCCAGCAGTTTCGCCACAGATACGCAGTATTTT
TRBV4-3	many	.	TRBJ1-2	CASSQESGSNYGYTF	TGCGCCAGCAGCCAAGAATCGGGAAGCAACTATGGCTACACCTTC
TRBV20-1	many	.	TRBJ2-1	CSAREGGVTYNEQFF	TGCAGTGCTAGAGAGGGCGGGGTTACTTACAATGAGCAGTTCTTC
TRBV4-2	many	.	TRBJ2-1	CASSQDPYRNEQFF	TGTGCCAGCAGCCAAGATCCCTACCGGAATGAGCAGTTCTTC
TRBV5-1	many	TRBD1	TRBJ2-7	CASRQTGDFSSYEQYF	TGCGCCAGCAGACAGACAGGGGACTTTAGCTCCTACGAGCAGTACTTC
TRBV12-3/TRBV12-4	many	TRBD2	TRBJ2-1	CASSFPASGANEQFF	TGTGCCAGCAGTTTTCCGGCTAGCGGGGCTAATGAGCAGTTCTTC
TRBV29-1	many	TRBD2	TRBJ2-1	CSVEGLAGGPHNEQFF	TGCAGCGTTGAAGGTCTAGCGGGAGGGCCCCACAATGAGCAGTTCTTC
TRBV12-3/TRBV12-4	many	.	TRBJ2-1	CASSPNTRIEQFF	TGTGCCAGCAGCCCCAATACTAGAATCGAGCAGTTCTTC
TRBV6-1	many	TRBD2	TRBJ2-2	CASSTGTSGAGAGELFF	TGTGCCAGCAGCACCGGGACTAGCGGGGCTGGCGCCGGGGAGCTGTTTTTT
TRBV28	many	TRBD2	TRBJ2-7	CASGTSGPYEQYF	TGTGCCAGCGGGACTAGCGGGCCCTACGAGCAGTACTTC
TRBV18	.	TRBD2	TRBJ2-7	CASSALGGLAVSYEQYF	TGTGCCAGCTCAGCGCTGGGGGGACTAGCGGTTTCCTACGAGCAGTACTTC
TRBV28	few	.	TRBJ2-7	CASSLWGGSSSYEQYF	TGTGCCAGCAGTTTATGGGGGGGCTCAAGCTCCTACGAGCAGTACTTC
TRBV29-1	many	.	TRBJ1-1	CSVEGTTGMDTEAFF	TGCAGCGTTGAGGGGACGACAGGTATGGACACTGAAGCTTTCTTT
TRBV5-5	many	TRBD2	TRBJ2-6	CASSLGLAGVSGANVLTF	TGTGCCAGCAGCTTGGGACTAGCGGGTGTGTCTGGGGCCAACGTCCTGACTTTC
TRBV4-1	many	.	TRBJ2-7	CASSQFTGPLDEQYF	TGCGCCAGCAGCCAATTTACAGGGCCGTTGGACGAGCAGTACTTC
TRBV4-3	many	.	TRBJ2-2	CASSQERGTNTGELFF	TGCGCCAGCAGCCAAGAGAGAGGTACCAACACCGGGGAGCTGTTTTTT
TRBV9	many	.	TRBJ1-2	CASSDRVYGYTF	TGTGCCAGCAGCGACAGGGTTTATGGCTACACCTTC
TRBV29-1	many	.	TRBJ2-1	CSASRVSYNEQFF	TGCAGCGCCTCCCGGGTTTCCTACAATGAGCAGTTCTTC
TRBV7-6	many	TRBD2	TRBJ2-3	CASSIAGAGTDTQYF	TGTGCCAGCAGCATAGCGGGAGCGGGCACAGATACGCAGTATTTT